The 22 T cell receptor beta chains below all came from one sample that was sequenced in a study of T cell responses to AZD1222 COVID-19 vaccine. Assay: immunoSEQ multiplex PCR; the TCRdb copy retains only in-frame clones and omits some. The sample includes about 120,000 clones, approximately 84% of them seen just once. Sequencing was performed on peripheral blood, taken on day 0 of AZD1222 vaccination. These receptor sequences come from an adult in good health.

This chain connects TRBV11-3 to TRBJ1-2; the match to TRBD1 covers 9 bases. The CDR3 has 13 amino acids. Germline CDR1 reads SGHNT; CDR2 reads YENEEA. Trimming cost V 5 bases and J 13 bases; bases outside gene matches: 11. The CDR3 nucleotides read TGTGCCAGCAGCACCACGGGACAGGGCACATGCACCTTC. It is translated as CASSTTGQGTCTF.

This clone appeared once. The chain couples TRBV2 to TRBJ2-6; D gene uncertain. The CDR3 spans 14 residues. In germline, CDR1 is SNHLY, CDR2 FYNNEI. V lost 8 bases and J 2 bases, leaving 10 bases between the germline ends. The DNA for the CDR3 is TGTGCCAGCCTCCAGAATCCTGGGGCCAACGTCCTGACTTTC. Amino acids: CASLQNPGANVLTF.

The rearrangement uses TRBV5-5 and TRBJ1-5; D remains ambiguous. Germline CDR1 is SGHKS and CDR2 is YYEKEE (reference sequence). Trimming cost V 1 base and J 0 bases, with 5 bases left between them. The length of the CDR3 is 14 residues. Written as DNA, the CDR3 is TGTGCCAGCAGCTTGTTTGGTAGCAATCAGCCCCAGCATTTT. This gives the protein CASSLFGSNQPQHF. Complete variable domain (other parts from reference TRBV5-5 and TRBJ1-5): DAGVTQSPTHLIKTRGQQVTLRCSPISGHKSVSWYQQVLGQGPQFIFQYYEKEERGRGNFPDRFSARQFPNYSSELNVNALLLGDSALYLCASSLFGSNQPQHFGDGTRLSIL.

The CDR3 nucleotides are TGTGCCAGCAGCTTAGACAGGTCCTACGAGCAGTACTTC. Translated: CASSLDRSYEQYF. The chain links TRBV11-2 to TRBJ2-7; D unresolved. V was trimmed by 0 bases and J by 1 base, leaving 4 bases between them. The CDR3 contains 13 residues. Germline V gene data show CDR1 as SGHAT and CDR2 as FQNNGV.

This clone has a handful of counts. The chain carries TRBV30 and TRBJ2-7; 9 nucleotides match TRBD2. Germline CDR1 is GTSNPN and CDR2 is SVGIG (reference sequence). The CDR3 runs to 15 residues. J lost 4 bases, V lost 0 bases, and 7 bases had no gene match. The CDR3 reads CAWSVVSGGSYEQYF. The CDR3 coding sequence is TGTGCCTGGAGTGTAGTTAGCGGGGGATCTTACGAGCAGTACTTC.

Concerning this clone itself: Additional DNA sequences in this sample encode the identical CDR3. The chain employs TRBV19 and TRBJ2-2; tentative D call: TRBD1 (5 bases). From germline, CDR1 is LNHDA and CDR2 SQIVND (reference sequence). V lost 6 bases to trimming and J lost 6 bases, with 11 bases between them. This CDR3 has 13 amino acids. In nucleotides, the CDR3 is TGTGCCAGTAGAACCCAGGGCCCCGGGGAGCTGTTTTTT. Residues: CASRTQGPGELFF.

The chain combines TRBV27 with TRBJ1-2; a possible D gene is TRBD1 (6 bases). The CDR3 is made up of 13 amino acids. Germline V lookup: CDR1 MNHEY, CDR2 SMNVEV (reference sequence). The germline V and J ends were trimmed by 5 bases and 7 bases, with 14 bases remaining between them. The CDR3, as DNA: TGTGCCAGCAGTGCGCAGGGGCCCCTTGGCTACACCTTC. Translated, it gives CASSAQGPLGYTF.

The chain joins TRBV11-2 to TRBJ2-2; 8 positions match TRBD1. The CDR3 runs 15 residues. CDR1 is SGHAT and CDR2 is FQNNGV in the germline V gene. V shed 2 bases, J shed 8 bases, and the junction held 7 bases outside the gene matches. CDR3: CASSLLVRGLGELFF. The CDR3, as DNA: TGTGCCAGCAGCTTATTGGTCAGGGGGCTGGGGGAGCTGTTTTTT. The full variable domain, rest sourced from reference TRBV11-2 and TRBJ2-2, is EAGVAQSPRYKIIEKRQSVAFWCNPISGHATLYWYQQILGQGPKLLIQFQNNGVVDDSQLPKDRFSAERLKGVDSTLKIQPAKLEDSAVYLCASSLLVRGLGELFFGEGSRLTVL.

This chain links TRBV5-1 with TRBJ2-7, with TRBD2 matching over 8 bases. The CDR3 has 14 amino acids. Germline V gene lookup returns CDR1 SGHRS and CDR2 YFSETQ. The V segment lost 4 bases and the J segment 7 bases; nucleotides outside the gene matches: 10. The chain's CDR3 is CASSGPDSGGEQYF. The CDR3 DNA sequence: TGCGCCAGCAGCGGCCCGGACTCGGGGGGGGAGCAGTACTTC.

The rearrangement uses TRBV6-5 and TRBJ2-7, with D possibly called TRBD1 or TRBD2 (5 bases each). Per germline, CDR1 MNHEY and CDR2 SVGAGI. The CDR3 loop spans 14 amino acids. The V gene lost 4 bases and the J gene lost 3 bases, with 13 bases spanning the gap. The CDR3: CASSFKGRSYEQYF. The CDR3 bases are TGTGCCAGCAGTTTTAAGGGACGGAGCTACGAGCAGTACTTC.

The rearrangement uses TRBV4-1 and TRBJ2-7; 10 bases line up with TRBD2. Germline CDR1 reads MGHRA; CDR2 reads YSYEKL. V dropped 4 bases and J dropped 4; count of bases not matched to a gene: 7. The CDR3 consists of 15 residues. The CDR3 DNA reads as TGCGCCAGCAGCCCGAGCGGGGGGGCATCGTACGAGCAGTACTTC. This translates into CASSPSGGASYEQYF.

This chain joins TRBV7-6 and TRBJ2-6; D perhaps matches TRBD1 (6 bases). Germline V lookup: CDR1 SGHVS, CDR2 FNYEAQ. CDR3 length: 15 residues. Trimming took 5 bases from V and 2 from J, leaving 10 bases between them. For the CDR3, the DNA is TGTGCCAGCAGCGACAGGATCGCTGGGGCCAACGTCCTGACTTTC. Translating it yields CASSDRIAGANVLTF. Supplemented by reference TRBV7-6 and TRBJ2-6, the full variable domain reads GAGVSQSPRYKVTKRGQDVALRCDPISGHVSLYWYRQALGQGPEFLTYFNYEAQQDKSGLPNDRFSAERPEGSISTLTIQRTEQRDSAMYRCASSDRIAGANVLTFGAGSRLTVL.

This sequence joins TRBV10-3 and TRBJ2-5; tentatively, D is TRBD1 (6 bases). Germline CDR1 ENHRY, CDR2 SYGVKD. V dropped 3 bases and J dropped 2 bases, with 10 bases sitting between them. The CDR3 is 14 residues long. This CDR3 reads CAISDRTAQETQYF. CDR3 DNA sequence: TGTGCCATCAGTGACCGGACAGCTCAAGAGACCCAGTACTTC.

This sequence joins TRBV7-9 and TRBJ1-1; no reliable D call. V gave up 5 bases and J gave up 7 bases, with 8 bases separating them. Germline V gene sequence: CDR1 SEHNR, CDR2 FQNEAQ (reference sequence). This CDR3 has 11 residues. The CDR3 sequence is CASSRTVEAFF. DNA of the CDR3: TGTGCCAGCAGCCGGACGGTTGAAGCTTTCTTT.

The DNA for the CDR3 is TGTGCCAGTAGCCCCCAGGCAGGGGCGGGGGAGACCCAGTACTTC. Residues: CASSPQAGAGETQYF. The chain employs TRBV19 and TRBJ2-5; D possibly matches TRBD1 or TRBD2 (6 bases each). The CDR3 has 15 residues. CDR1 is LNHDA, CDR2 SQIVND, per germline (reference sequence). Trimming took off 6 bases at V and 5 bases at J, with 19 bases between the two ends.

The chain has TRBV5-1 and TRBJ1-1; TRBD1 might be the D (6 bases). The CDR3 is 13 residues long. CDR1 and CDR2 (germline): SGHRS, YFSETQ. The germline V and J ends were trimmed by 4 bases and 5 bases, with 12 bases remaining between them. The CDR3 nucleotides are TGCGCCAGCAGCGCCTACAGGGTTACTGAAGCTTTCTTT. Translating gives CASSAYRVTEAFF.

The chain uses TRBV28 and TRBJ1-4; D might be TRBD1 (5 bases). V was clipped by 6 bases and J by 7 bases, with 18 bases between them. The CDR3 extends over 15 amino acids. Germline V gene sequence: CDR1 MDHEN, CDR2 SYDVKM. Here the CDR3 reads CASRPWGDQAEKLFF. In nucleotides, the CDR3 is TGTGCCAGCAGGCCCTGGGGCGACCAGGCTGAAAAACTGTTTTTT.

J is TRBJ2-7 and V is TRBV2, with a tentative D call TRBD2 (6 bases). Trimming removed 6 bases from V and 4 bases from J, with 10 bases in between. The CDR3 has 12 residues. Per germline, CDR1 SNHLY and CDR2 FYNNEI. The CDR3 loop reads CASREGSYEQYF. In nucleotides, the CDR3 is TGTGCCAGCAGGGAGGGCAGTTACGAGCAGTACTTC.

The rearrangement links TRBV5-6 to TRBJ2-1; D remains ambiguous. The germline V gene has CDR1 SGHDT and CDR2 YYEEEE. CDR3 length: 16 residues. The germline V and J ends were trimmed by 1 base and 5 bases, with 16 bases remaining between them. In DNA form, the CDR3 reads TGTGCCAGCAGCTTGATTTTCGGTTCTTTCGACAATGAGCAGTTCTTC. It is translated as CASSLIFGSFDNEQFF.

The chain uses TRBV6-5 and TRBJ2-7; D possibly uses TRBD1 or TRBD2 (5 bases each). The V gene lost 10 bases and the J gene lost 2 bases, with 18 bases spanning the gap. The CDR3 length is 14 residues. The V gene's germline CDR1 is MNHEY and CDR2 SVGAGI. CDR3 sequence: CATRSEWDAYEQYF. For the CDR3, the DNA is TGTGCCACCCGTTCAGAGTGGGACGCCTACGAGCAGTACTTC.

This clone was counted once. The chain couples TRBV29-1 to TRBJ1-1; no definite D call. The germline V gene encodes CDR1 SQVTM and CDR2 ANQGSEA. The V gene lost 7 bases and the J gene lost 4 bases, with 19 bases spanning the gap. This CDR3 contains 14 residues. CDR3 residues: CSGQVGEWSTEAFF. CDR3 DNA: TGCAGCGGGCAAGTGGGAGAGTGGAGCACTGAAGCTTTCTTT.

The chain couples TRBV11-2 to TRBJ1-4, with D maybe TRBD1 (5 bases). CDR1 SGHAT and CDR2 FQNNGV come from the germline V gene. The CDR3 runs 14 residues. Between the trimmed V and J ends, which lost 5 bases and 5 bases, there was a span of 12 bases. The CDR3 nucleotides read TGTGCCAGCAGCCCCCTGGGGGGGAATGAAAAACTGTTTTTT. Translation gives CASSPLGGNEKLFF.